The clone carrying this TCR beta chain was seen more than once but under ten times. Its antigen is as yet unknown. Germline assignment: CDR1 GTSNPN and CDR2 SVGIG (reference sequence). This CDR3 contains 13 residues. J lost 2 bases, V lost 8 bases, and 5 bases had no gene match. The source of the sample is a study of early T cells in non-severe SARS-CoV-2 infection. For the study at large: The input, bulk RNA from unsorted whole blood, was sequenced, and chains were unpaired. Study-level points and caveats: The VDJdb matching leaned toward anti-spike CD8 responses and overlooked private and CD4 specificities.

Unique molecular identifiers tagged individual cDNA molecules. TCRdb processed the 5' RACE reads anew with MiXCR; each CDR3 protein has one entry. The sample shows around 57,000 distinct CDR3 sequences, about 12% of them seen only once. The receptor's source is an adult who was a healthcare worker with PCR-confirmed SARS-CoV-2 infection or an uninfected control (not recorded which). The chain recombines TRBV30 with TRBJ1-4, with 7 bases fitting TRBD1. Sequences were obtained from whole blood. The CDR3 coding sequence is TGTGCCATTGCGGGACAGACTAATGAAAAACTGTTTTTT. Translated: CAIAGQTNEKLFF.